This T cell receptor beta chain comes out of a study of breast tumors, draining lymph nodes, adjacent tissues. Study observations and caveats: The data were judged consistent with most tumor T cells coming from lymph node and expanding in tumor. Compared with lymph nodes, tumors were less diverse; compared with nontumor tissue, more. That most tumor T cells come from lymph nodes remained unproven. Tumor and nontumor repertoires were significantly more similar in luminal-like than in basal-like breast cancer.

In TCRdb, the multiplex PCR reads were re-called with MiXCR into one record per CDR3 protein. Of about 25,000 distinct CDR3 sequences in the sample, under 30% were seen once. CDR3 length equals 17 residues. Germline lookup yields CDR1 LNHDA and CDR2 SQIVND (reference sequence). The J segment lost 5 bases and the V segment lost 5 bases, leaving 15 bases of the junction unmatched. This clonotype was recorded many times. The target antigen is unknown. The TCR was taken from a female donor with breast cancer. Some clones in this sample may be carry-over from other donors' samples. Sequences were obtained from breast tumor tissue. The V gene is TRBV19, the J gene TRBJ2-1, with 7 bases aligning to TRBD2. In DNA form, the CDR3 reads TGTGCCAGTAGTCCCCGGACTAGGCCCAGCCCACACAATGAGCAGTTCTTC. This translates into CASSPRTRPSPHNEQFF.